The clone carrying this T cell receptor beta chain was counted only a few times. Its antigen is still unknown. The data are from a study of beta chain features in type 1 diabetes. General study points: Insertions were fewer and deletions more numerous at VDJ junctions in type 1 diabetes patients.

Trimming pared 4 bases from V and 1 base from J, leaving 11 bases between. Per germline, CDR1 KGHSH and CDR2 LQKENI. This CDR3 has 15 amino acids. The whole isolated RNA underwent reverse transcription, so sequencing captured expressed TCRB transcripts. Libraries were prepared by immunoSEQ multiplex PCR; TCRdb keeps only in-frame clonotypes and omits some of them. Of 310,000 or so clones in the sample, approximately 10% were seen once. This chain uses TRBV18 with TRBJ1-5; no reliable D call. This clonotype originated in a woman aged 30 to 39 in good health. Sequenced sample: naive CD4+ T cells from blood. The CDR3 is CASSQMEASNQPQHF. The CDR3 DNA follows: TGTGCCAGCTCACAAATGGAGGCAAGCAATCAGCCCCAGCATTTT.